These 16 T cell receptor beta chains came from one sample sequenced in a study of T cell responses to AZD1222 COVID-19 vaccine (dated by TCRdb to 2020 to 2022). The sample's time point label, decoded: baseline before first vaccination. Receptor amplification or capture employed the immunoSEQ multiplex PCR assay. TCRdb took this table from immuneACCESS and kept in-frame rearrangements with V and J called. Such tables lack part of the clones; where checked against another copy, unresolved V genes explain under half of the gap, and the rest is unexplained. This sample is represented by around 97,000 clones; 80% to 95% of them were singletons. Under 5.5% of the sample belongs to the ten largest clones. The specimen comprised peripheral blood, sampled on day 0 of AZD1222 vaccination. Receptors originate from an adult in good health.

V and J are TRBV5-6 and TRBJ1-6, with D possibly matching TRBD1 (6 bases). V lost 4 bases and J 2 bases, leaving 10 bases between the germline ends. CDR1 and CDR2 (germline): SGHDT, YYEEEE. This CDR3 region has 15 residues. CDR3 DNA sequence: TGTGCCAGCAGCCTCCGGGACACCTATAATTCACCCCTCCACTTT. Protein product: CASSLRDTYNSPLHF.

V and J are TRBV9 and TRBJ2-5, with TRBD2 matching over 8 bases. There are 14 residues in the CDR3. CDR1 SGDLS and CDR2 YYNGEE come from the germline V gene. With 3 bases clipped from V and 4 bases from J, the junction kept 5 bases outside the gene matches. The CDR3 sequence is CASSARGAGETQYF. The CDR3 DNA follows: TGTGCCAGCAGCGCGCGGGGGGCGGGAGAGACCCAGTACTTC.

The chain combines TRBV2 with TRBJ1-4; D might be TRBD1 (6 bases). This CDR3 region has 14 residues. The V gene lost 5 bases and the J gene lost 5 bases, with 12 bases spanning the gap. Germline values: CDR1 SNHLY, CDR2 FYNNEI. The CDR3 DNA is TGTGCCAGCAGTAATTTACAGGGAAATGAAAAACTGTTTTTT. It is translated as CASSNLQGNEKLFF.

The rearrangement uses TRBV19 and TRBJ2-2; D gene uncertain. Between the trimmed V and J ends, which lost 3 bases and 2 bases, there was a span of 25 bases. CDR1 is LNHDA, CDR2 SQIVND, per germline (reference sequence). This CDR3 is 20 amino acids long. The CDR3: CASSIPSWFSLSTNTGELFF. The CDR3 coding sequence is TGTGCCAGTAGTATTCCTAGTTGGTTCTCCCTCAGCACTAACACCGGGGAGCTGTTTTTT.

This chain links TRBV3-1 (or the pseudogene TRBV3-2) with TRBJ1-6; D gene unclear. Trimming shortened V by 0 bases and J by 9 bases, and 12 bases separated the two germline ends. The CDR3 length is 15 residues. Germline V CDR1 and CDR2: LGHDT, YNNKEL (reference sequence). The CDR3 spells CASSQDTRHGSPLHF. CDR3 coding DNA: TGTGCCAGCAGCCAAGATACGAGGCACGGTTCACCCCTCCACTTT.

The chain employs TRBV4-1 and TRBJ2-1, with D perhaps TRBD1 (6 bases). CDR1 is MGHRA, CDR2 YSYEKL, per germline. The CDR3 extends over 18 amino acids. V lost 1 base and J 6 bases, leaving 22 bases between the germline ends. The CDR3, as DNA: TGCGCCAGCAGCCAAGTATCAGGGGCGATCCGATCACCCAATGAGCAGTTCTTC. Its protein product is CASSQVSGAIRSPNEQFF.

V usage is TRBV5-6 and J usage is TRBJ1-1, with D possibly TRBD1 on 6 matching bases. Germline V gene lookup returns CDR1 SGHDT and CDR2 YYEEEE. The CDR3 has 13 residues. The germline V and J ends were trimmed by 0 bases and 3 bases, with 6 bases remaining between them. The CDR3 protein is CASSLAGDTEAFF. CDR3 nucleotides: TGTGCCAGCAGCTTGGCAGGGGACACTGAAGCTTTCTTT.

The V gene is TRBV10-3, the J gene TRBJ1-2; 10 bases are a match to TRBD1. CDR1 is ENHRY and CDR2 is SYGVKD in the germline V gene. This CDR3 is built from 13 residues. This CDR3 is CASGTGEVYGYTF. CDR3 coding DNA: TGTGCATCCGGGACAGGGGAGGTCTATGGCTACACCTTC.

The chain couples TRBV6-1 to TRBJ2-7; 13 bases line up with TRBD2. The CDR3 contains 15 residues. Germline V lookup: CDR1 MNHNS, CDR2 SASEGT. V was clipped by 2 bases and J by 5 bases; unmatched bases: 3. DNA for the CDR3: TGTGCCAGCAGTGAAACTAGCGGGGGGGTGGACGAGCAGTACTTC. This codes for CASSETSGGVDEQYF.

The V gene is TRBV30, the J gene TRBJ2-7; D not resolved. CDR1 is GTSNPN and CDR2 is SVGIG in the germline V gene (reference sequence). The germline V and J ends were trimmed by 3 bases and 6 bases, with 18 bases remaining between them. The CDR3 length is 14 residues. In DNA, the CDR3 is TGTGCCTGGAGACCCGGGTTTGGGCTTGTCGAGCAGTACTTC. It is translated as CAWRPGFGLVEQYF.

The V and J genes are TRBV7-9 and TRBJ1-1; 7 bases align to TRBD1. The J segment lost 2 bases and the V segment lost 5 bases, leaving 5 bases of the junction unmatched. Germline V CDR1 and CDR2: SEHNR, FQNEAQ (reference sequence). The CDR3 runs to 14 residues. The CDR3 sequence: CASSLTGANTEAFF. The CDR3 coding sequence is TGTGCCAGCAGCCTTACAGGGGCAAACACTGAAGCTTTCTTT.

This clone was seen a few times. This sequence joins TRBV27 and TRBJ1-1; D is perhaps TRBD1 (6 bases). The ends were cut back, 1 base at V and 0 bases at J, with 9 bases in the middle. Germline assignment: CDR1 MNHEY and CDR2 SMNVEV (reference sequence). The CDR3 extends over 15 amino acids. As DNA, the CDR3 is TGTGCCAGCAGTTTATATGGACAGCTGAACACTGAAGCTTTCTTT. Translated: CASSLYGQLNTEAFF.

The chain couples TRBV5-6 to TRBJ1-2; D call uncertain. Germline V gives CDR1 SGHDT, CDR2 YYEEEE. This CDR3 has 14 amino acids. V dropped 4 bases and J dropped 2 bases, with 12 bases sitting between them. CDR3 in amino acids: CASSRAGGNYGYTF. The CDR3 nucleotides are TGTGCCAGCAGCCGGGCGGGAGGGAACTATGGCTACACCTTC.

In DNA form, the CDR3 reads TGTGCCAGCAGCCAAGACTTAGGCACAGATACGCAGTATTTT. Translating it yields CASSQDLGTDTQYF. The chain uses TRBV3-1 (or the pseudogene TRBV3-2) and TRBJ2-3, with D uncertain. The CDR3 totals 14 residues. Trimming took 0 bases from V and 1 from J, leaving 5 bases between them. The V gene's germline CDR1 is LGHDT and CDR2 YNNKEL (reference sequence).

The chain combines TRBV3-1 (or the pseudogene TRBV3-2) with TRBJ1-2; a possible D gene is TRBD1 (5 bases). The length of the CDR3 is 15 residues. Trimming removed 0 bases from V and 4 bases from J, with 12 bases in between. The V gene's germline CDR1 is LGHDT and CDR2 YNNKEL (reference sequence). CDR3 protein: CASSQDASGTYGYTF. DNA of the CDR3: TGTGCCAGCAGCCAAGATGCATCGGGGACCTATGGCTACACCTTC.

On this clone itself: Compared with germline, one end of the junction differs, possibly owing to a read error. This chain joins TRBV11-2 and TRBJ2-6, with unresolved D. The CDR3 is made up of 14 amino acids. The germline V gene has CDR1 SGHAT and CDR2 FQNNGV. The CDR3, as DNA: TGTGCCAGCACCCGAGTTTCTGCGGCCAACGTCCTGACTTTC. Translation: CASTRVSAANVLTF.